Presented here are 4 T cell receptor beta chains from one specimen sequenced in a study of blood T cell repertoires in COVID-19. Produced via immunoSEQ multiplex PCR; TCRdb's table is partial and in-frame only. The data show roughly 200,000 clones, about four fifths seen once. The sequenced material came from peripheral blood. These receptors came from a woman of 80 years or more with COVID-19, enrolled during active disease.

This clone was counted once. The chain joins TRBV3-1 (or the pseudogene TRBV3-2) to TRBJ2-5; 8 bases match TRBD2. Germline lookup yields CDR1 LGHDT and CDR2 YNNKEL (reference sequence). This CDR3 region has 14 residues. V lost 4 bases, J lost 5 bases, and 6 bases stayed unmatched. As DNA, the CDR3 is TGTGCCAGCAGCCCTGGGACTAGGACGGAGACCCAGTACTTC. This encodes CASSPGTRTETQYF.

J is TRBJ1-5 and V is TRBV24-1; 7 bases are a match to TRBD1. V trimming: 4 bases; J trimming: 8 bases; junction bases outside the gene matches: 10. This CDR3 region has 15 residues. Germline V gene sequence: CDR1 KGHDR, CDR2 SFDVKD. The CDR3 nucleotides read TGTGCCACCAGTGACCCGCGCTTAACAGGGGAGCCCCAGCATTTT. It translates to CATSDPRLTGEPQHF.

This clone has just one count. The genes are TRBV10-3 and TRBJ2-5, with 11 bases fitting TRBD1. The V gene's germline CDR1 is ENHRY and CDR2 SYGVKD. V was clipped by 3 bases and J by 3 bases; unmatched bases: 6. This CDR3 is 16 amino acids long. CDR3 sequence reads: CAISDRDRGVEETQYF. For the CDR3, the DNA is TGTGCCATCAGTGACCGGGACAGGGGGGTTGAAGAGACCCAGTACTTC.

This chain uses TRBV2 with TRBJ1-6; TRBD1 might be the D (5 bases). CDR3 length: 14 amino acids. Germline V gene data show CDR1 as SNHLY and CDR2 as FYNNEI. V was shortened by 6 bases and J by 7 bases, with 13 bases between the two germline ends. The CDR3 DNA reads TGTGCCAGCAGGACCCGGACAAGCAATTCACCCCTCCACTTT. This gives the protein CASRTRTSNSPLHF.